These 27 T cell receptor beta chains originate from one sample sequenced in a study of blood T cell repertoires in COVID-19. TCRdb keeps only in-frame clones here, not all; method: immunoSEQ multiplex PCR. The sample consists of 150,000 to 200,000 clones, more than 85% of them appearing once. Material for sequencing was peripheral blood. These receptors originate from a man aged 35 to 55 with active or convalescent COVID-19.

The CDR3: CASSLGLAATDTQYF. In nucleotides, the CDR3 is TGTGCCAGCAGTTTAGGACTAGCGGCCACAGATACGCAGTATTTT. V usage is TRBV28 and J usage is TRBJ2-3; 10 bases are a match to TRBD2. This CDR3 contains 15 residues. CDR1 and CDR2 (germline): MDHEN, SYDVKM. Germline trimming cut 2 bases from V and 2 bases from J; bases unmatched to any gene: 1.

The rearrangement joins TRBV19 to TRBJ1-6; 10 bases map to TRBD1. The CDR3 has 16 amino acids. Germline CDR1 and CDR2: LNHDA and SQIVND (reference sequence). With 3 bases clipped from V and 10 bases from J, the junction kept 9 bases outside the gene matches. CDR3 residues: CASSIFGTGEGSPLHF. In DNA form, the CDR3 reads TGTGCCAGTAGTATTTTTGGGACAGGGGAAGGGTCACCCCTCCACTTT.

Turning to this clone: Other DNA sequences in this sample translate to the same CDR3. The gene calls are TRBV5-6 and TRBJ1-5, with a possible D match to TRBD1 (6 bases). The CDR3 extends over 14 amino acids. The germline V gene has CDR1 SGHDT and CDR2 YYEEEE. V lost 4 bases and J lost 3, with 11 bases in between. The CDR3 region is CASSLQGLNQPQHF. Written as DNA, the CDR3 is TGTGCCAGCAGCCTACAGGGCCTCAATCAGCCCCAGCATTTT.

The chain carries TRBV14 and TRBJ2-3; D is perhaps TRBD2 (5 bases). CDR1 is SGHDN and CDR2 is FVKESK in the germline V gene. This CDR3 is built from 14 residues. V shed 0 bases and J shed 3 bases, with 7 bases lying between them. CDR3 sequence: CASSQERRTDTQYF. In DNA form, the CDR3 reads TGTGCCAGCAGCCAAGAACGGAGGACAGATACGCAGTATTTT.

The CDR3 is CASAHMNTGELFF. The CDR3 coding sequence is TGTGCCAGCGCTCACATGAACACCGGGGAGCTGTTTTTT. The genes are TRBV27 and TRBJ2-2; unclear D gene. V lost 8 bases and J lost 1, with 8 bases in between. CDR1 MNHEY and CDR2 SMNVEV come from the germline V gene (reference sequence). This CDR3 has 13 amino acids.

This clone was detected a few times. The J gene is TRBJ1-6, the V gene TRBV30, with TRBD1 as a possible D gene (6 bases). Germline V gene data show CDR1 as GTSNPN and CDR2 as SVGIG (reference sequence). V lost 0 bases, J lost 13 bases, and 25 bases lay in between. The CDR3 length is 17 residues. CDR3 DNA sequence: TGTGCCTGGAGTGTATTATGGACAGAAACAGGGATGAGGCCCCTCCACTTT. Translating gives CAWSVLWTETGMRPLHF.

The chain links TRBV2 to TRBJ1-5; weak D call: TRBD1 (6 bases). The CDR3 contains 15 residues. The V end lost 8 bases, the J end lost 3 bases, and 17 bases lay between the germline ends. Germline CDR1 SNHLY, CDR2 FYNNEI. CDR3 region: CASHHDQGYNQPQHF. CDR3 nucleotides: TGTGCCAGCCATCACGACCAGGGGTACAATCAGCCCCAGCATTTT.

This sequence joins TRBV29-1 and TRBJ2-3; D possibly corresponds to TRBD2 (7 bases). Germline CDR1 SQVTM, CDR2 ANQGSEA. This CDR3 is 11 amino acids long. The DNA for the CDR3 is TGCAGTGGGAGGGGGACCGATACGCAGTATTTT. Its protein product is CSGRGTDTQYF.

The chain joins TRBV9 to TRBJ2-3; TRBD2 matches 8 bases. Germline CDR1 and CDR2: SGDLS and YYNGEE. Losses at the gene ends were 3 bases for V and 5 bases for J; bases not matched to a gene: 5. The CDR3 consists of 14 residues. CDR3 sequence reads: CASSAESGGDTQYF. Here the CDR3 DNA reads TGTGCCAGCAGCGCCGAGAGCGGGGGAGATACGCAGTATTTT.

This clone was counted a single time. The chain carries TRBV11-3 and TRBJ1-1; D may be TRBD1 (6 bases). This CDR3 spans 15 amino acids. Germline CDR1 is SGHNT and CDR2 is YENEEA. The ends were cut back, 3 bases at V and 6 bases at J, with 17 bases in the middle. For the CDR3, the DNA is TGTGCCAGCAGCTTGAGTGGTCAGGGGAGGGCTGAAGCTTTCTTT. The encoded protein is CASSLSGQGRAEAFF. The full variable domain, its missing parts supplied by reference TRBV11-3 and TRBJ1-1, is EAGVVQSPRYKIIEKKQPVAFWCNPISGHNTLYWYLQNLGQGPELLIRYENEEAVDDSQLPKDRFSAERLKGVDSTLKIQPAELGDSAVYLCASSLSGQGRAEAFFGQGTRLTVV.

This clone was detected only a few times. V is TRBV28 and J is TRBJ1-6, with D possibly matching TRBD1 (5 bases). Germline CDR1 is MDHEN and CDR2 is SYDVKM. Trimming took off 7 bases at V and 2 bases at J, with 12 bases between the two ends. This CDR3 is built from 15 residues. In nucleotides, the CDR3 is TGTGCCAGCATTGATACAGGAACCTATAATTCACCCCTCCACTTT. Translation: CASIDTGTYNSPLHF.

This chain connects TRBV27 to TRBJ1-5; D might be TRBD1 (6 bases). Germline V gene data show CDR1 as MNHEY and CDR2 as SMNVEV (reference sequence). This CDR3 contains 17 residues. The germline V and J ends were trimmed by 5 bases and 0 bases, with 17 bases remaining between them. CDR3 DNA: TGTGCCAGCAGTCTGACAGGAGCCCACTATAGCAATCAGCCCCAGCATTTT. Translated: CASSLTGAHYSNQPQHF.

This sequence joins TRBV6-5 and TRBJ1-2, with a tentative D call TRBD1 (5 bases). CDR3 length equals 13 residues. Trimming removed 4 bases at V and 4 bases at J, with 10 bases between. Germline assignment: CDR1 MNHEY and CDR2 SVGAGI. The CDR3 DNA sequence: TGTGCCAGCAGTTGGGGCAGCAGCTATGGCTACACCTTC. Translating gives CASSWGSSYGYTF.

The chain has TRBV9 and TRBJ1-6, with 11 bases fitting TRBD1. Per the germline V gene, CDR1 is SGDLS and CDR2 is YYNGEE. The CDR3 has 17 residues. The J segment lost 7 bases and the V segment lost 0 bases, leaving 6 bases of the junction unmatched. Here the CDR3 reads CASSVGDRGVKNSPLHF. The DNA for the CDR3 is TGTGCCAGCAGCGTAGGGGACAGGGGGGTGAAGAATTCACCCCTCCACTTT.

The chain recombines TRBV15 with TRBJ1-5, with TRBD1 as a possible D gene (5 bases). The CDR3 contains 14 residues. Germline CDR1 is LNHNV and CDR2 is YYDKDF (reference sequence). Deletions cut 0 bases from V and 6 bases from J, with 9 bases between. The CDR3 sequence is CATSRDLGPQPQHF. The DNA for the CDR3 is TGTGCCACCAGCAGAGATCTGGGGCCTCAGCCCCAGCATTTT.

The CDR3 protein is CASNSGAGWPYNEQFF. For the CDR3, the DNA is TGTGCCAGTAACTCTGGGGCAGGGTGGCCCTACAATGAGCAGTTCTTC. The J gene is TRBJ2-1, the V gene TRBV19; weak D call: TRBD1 (5 bases). Germline V gene data show CDR1 as LNHDA and CDR2 as SQIVND (reference sequence). V lost 7 bases to trimming and J lost 2 bases, with 18 bases between them. The length of the CDR3 is 16 residues.

The V and J genes are TRBV28 and TRBJ1-2; D remains unclear. In germline, CDR1 is MDHEN, CDR2 SYDVKM. V gave up 2 bases and J gave up 3 bases, with 10 bases separating them. The CDR3 is 14 amino acids. This CDR3 is CASSLVLGDYGYTF. The DNA of the CDR3 is TGTGCCAGCAGTTTAGTTTTAGGAGACTATGGCTACACCTTC.

The rearrangement uses TRBV5-1 and TRBJ1-2, with 9 bases matching TRBD1. V gave up 1 base and J gave up 8 bases; unmatched junction bases: 6. Germline V gives CDR1 SGHRS, CDR2 YFSETQ. CDR3 length equals 14 residues. CDR3 sequence reads: CASSLTGGTRGYTF. The CDR3 nucleotides read TGCGCCAGCAGCTTGACAGGGGGCACGCGGGGCTACACCTTC.

The chain combines TRBV24-1 with TRBJ2-5; TRBD1 matches 7 bases. V dropped 1 base and J dropped 5; count of bases not matched to a gene: 3. There are 14 residues in the CDR3. Germline CDR1 reads KGHDR; CDR2 reads SFDVKD. In nucleotides, the CDR3 is TGTGCCACCAGTGATTTTTCGACAGGGGAGACCCAGTACTTC. It translates to CATSDFSTGETQYF.

The chain employs TRBV9 and TRBJ2-1; D call uncertain. Trimming cost V 0 bases and J 4 bases, with 5 bases left between them. The length of the CDR3 is 13 residues. Germline V gene sequence: CDR1 SGDLS, CDR2 YYNGEE. In DNA, the CDR3 is TGTGCCAGCAGCGTAGCCCCATACAATGAGCAGTTCTTC. It yields the protein CASSVAPYNEQFF.

This clone was seen a single time. The gene calls are TRBV11-1 and TRBJ2-2, with TRBD2 matching 7 bases. Germline V gene sequence: CDR1 SGHAT, CDR2 FQDESV (reference sequence). CDR3 length equals 15 residues. With V trimmed by 5 bases and J by 9 bases, 12 bases remained unmatched. The CDR3 region has the DNA TGTGCCAGCAGCACCACCGGGGGAGGGCCCCGGGAGCTGTTTTTT. Translating it yields CASSTTGGGPRELFF.

This clone was observed a few times. This rearrangement joins TRBV6-4 to TRBJ1-1; D unresolved. The CDR3 contains 14 residues. Between the trimmed V and J ends, which lost 3 bases and 2 bases, there was a span of 10 bases. Germline values: CDR1 MRHNA, CDR2 SNTAGT. This CDR3 reads CASSETRGNTEAFF. DNA of the CDR3: TGTGCCAGCAGTGAGACCCGAGGAAACACTGAAGCTTTCTTT.

The J gene is TRBJ1-6, the V gene TRBV27; tentatively, D is TRBD1 (5 bases). The V gene lost 3 bases and the J gene lost 3 bases, with 9 bases spanning the gap. The CDR3 has 15 amino acids. Per the germline V gene, CDR1 is MNHEY and CDR2 is SMNVEV (reference sequence). In DNA form, the CDR3 reads TGTGCCAGCAGTTTTTGGGGCTACTATAATTCACCCCTCCACTTT. Residues: CASSFWGYYNSPLHF.

The rearrangement joins TRBV6-1 to TRBJ1-5, with a tentative D call TRBD1 (6 bases). Trimming shortened V by 4 bases and J by 0 bases, and 22 bases separated the two germline ends. This CDR3 spans 19 amino acids. In germline, CDR1 is MNHNS, CDR2 SASEGT. CDR3 sequence (DNA): TGTGCCAGCAGTGGAGCGGCAGGGGACCTCGCTTATAGCAATCAGCCCCAGCATTTT. It yields the protein CASSGAAGDLAYSNQPQHF.

This clone occurred once. This rearrangement joins TRBV25-1 to TRBJ1-2; D uncertain. The CDR3 totals 13 residues. Germline values: CDR1 MGHDK, CDR2 SYGVNS. V gave up 1 base and J gave up 1 base, with 4 bases separating them. In nucleotides, the CDR3 is TGTGCCAGCAGTGAATTTAATAACTATGGCTACACCTTC. It translates to CASSEFNNYGYTF.

The V gene is TRBV9, the J gene TRBJ2-1, with TRBD2 matching over 8 bases. The V and J ends lost 7 bases and 6 bases, in that order; junction bases with no gene match: 9. The CDR3 totals 14 residues. The germline CDR1 and CDR2 sequences are SGDLS and YYNGEE. The CDR3: CASGGTRFLNEQFF. In nucleotides, the CDR3 is TGTGCCAGCGGAGGGACTAGGTTCCTCAATGAGCAGTTCTTC.

J is TRBJ1-6 and V is TRBV19; weak D call: TRBD1 (6 bases). Looked up from germline, CDR1 is LNHDA and CDR2 is SQIVND (reference sequence). V shed 5 bases and J shed 4 bases, with 15 bases lying between them. The CDR3 contains 16 residues. The CDR3 DNA reads TGTGCCAGTAGTCTCCGGACAGAAACGTATAATTCACCCCTCCACTTT. Protein: CASSLRTETYNSPLHF.